This T cell receptor (beta chain) was observed in a study of naive CD8 T cells in extremely preterm neonates. Deliveries were elective term cesareans at roughly 35-41 weeks, with no labor or membrane rupture. Pregnancies with fetal demise were excluded. Sorting kept Annexin V-negative CD3+CD8+CD45RA+CCR7+ naive T cells. Details on this clone: Its matching antigen is unknown.

Trimming cost V 0 bases and J 1 base, with 8 bases left between them. CDR3 length: 15 residues. Germline V CDR1 and CDR2: LNHDA, SQIVND (reference sequence). Overall study findings and caveats: Preterm CDR3s were shorter than older groups', with fewer N additions and less trimming.

Repertoires were generated with immunoSEQ multiplex PCR, while TCRdb's copy carries only in-frame clones and drops some. The top ten clones hold around 0.56% of a sample with 5,100 or so clones, around 97% of them seen once. The chain uses TRBV19 and TRBJ2-3, with TRBD2 as a possible D gene (6 bases). Specimen: naive CD8+ T cells from cord blood. The sequence came from a newborn in good health. CDR3 nucleotides: TGTGCCAGTAGTATAGATCCGGGAGGCACAGATACGCAGTATTTT. Translation: CASSIDPGGTDTQYF.